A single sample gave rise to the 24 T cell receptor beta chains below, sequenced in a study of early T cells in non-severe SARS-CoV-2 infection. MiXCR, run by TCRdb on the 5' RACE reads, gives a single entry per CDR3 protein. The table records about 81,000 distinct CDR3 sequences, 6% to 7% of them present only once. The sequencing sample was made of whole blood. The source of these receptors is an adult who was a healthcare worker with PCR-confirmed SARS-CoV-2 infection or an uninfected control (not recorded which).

CDR3 amino acids: CSARISADSNQPQHF. The CDR3 DNA reads TGCAGTGCTAGGATCTCGGCGGATAGCAATCAGCCCCAGCATTTT. The J gene is TRBJ1-5, the V gene TRBV20-1; D ambiguous. This CDR3 is 15 amino acids long. V was shortened by 3 bases and J by 0 bases, with 12 bases between the two germline ends. In germline, CDR1 is DFQATT, CDR2 SNEGSKA (reference sequence).

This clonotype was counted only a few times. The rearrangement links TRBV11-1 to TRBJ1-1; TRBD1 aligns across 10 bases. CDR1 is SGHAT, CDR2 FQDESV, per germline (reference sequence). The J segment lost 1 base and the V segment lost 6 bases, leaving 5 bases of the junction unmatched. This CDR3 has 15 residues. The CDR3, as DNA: TGTGCCAGCAGACCGGGACAGGGGACGAACACTGAAGCTTTCTTT. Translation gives CASRPGQGTNTEAFF.

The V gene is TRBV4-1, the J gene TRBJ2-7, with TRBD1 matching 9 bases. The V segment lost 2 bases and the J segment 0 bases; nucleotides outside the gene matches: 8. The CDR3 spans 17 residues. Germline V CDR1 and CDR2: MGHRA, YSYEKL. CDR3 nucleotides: TGCGCCAGCAGCCAAAGGACAGGGGACACTTTCTCCTACGAGCAGTACTTC. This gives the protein CASSQRTGDTFSYEQYF.

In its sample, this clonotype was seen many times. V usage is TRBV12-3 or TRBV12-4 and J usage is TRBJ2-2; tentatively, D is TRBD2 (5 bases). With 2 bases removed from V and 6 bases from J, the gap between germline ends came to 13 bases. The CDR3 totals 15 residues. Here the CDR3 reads CASSLRLPRPGELFF. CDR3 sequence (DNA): TGTGCCAGCAGTTTAAGACTACCACGGCCCGGGGAGCTGTTTTTT.

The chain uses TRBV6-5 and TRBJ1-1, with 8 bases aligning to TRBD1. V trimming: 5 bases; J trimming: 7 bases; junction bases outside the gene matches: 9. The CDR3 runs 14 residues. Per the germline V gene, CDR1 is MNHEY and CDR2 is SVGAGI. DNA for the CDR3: TGTGCCAGCAGTACCCGGGACAGGAAAAATGAAGCTTTCTTT. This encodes CASSTRDRKNEAFF.

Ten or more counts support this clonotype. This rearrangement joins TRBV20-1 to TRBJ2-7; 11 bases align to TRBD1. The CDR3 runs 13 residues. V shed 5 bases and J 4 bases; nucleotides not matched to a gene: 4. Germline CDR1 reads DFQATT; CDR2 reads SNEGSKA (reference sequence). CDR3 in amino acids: CSAWTGGFYEQYF. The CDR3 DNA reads TGCAGTGCTTGGACAGGGGGCTTTTACGAGCAGTACTTC.

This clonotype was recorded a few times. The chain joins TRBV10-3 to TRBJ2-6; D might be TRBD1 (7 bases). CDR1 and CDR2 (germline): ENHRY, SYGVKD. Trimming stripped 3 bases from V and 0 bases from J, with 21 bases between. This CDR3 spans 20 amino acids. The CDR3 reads CAISDLWGDSLSSGANVLTF. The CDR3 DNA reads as TGTGCCATCAGTGACCTCTGGGGGGACAGCCTTAGCTCTGGGGCCAACGTCCTGACTTTC.

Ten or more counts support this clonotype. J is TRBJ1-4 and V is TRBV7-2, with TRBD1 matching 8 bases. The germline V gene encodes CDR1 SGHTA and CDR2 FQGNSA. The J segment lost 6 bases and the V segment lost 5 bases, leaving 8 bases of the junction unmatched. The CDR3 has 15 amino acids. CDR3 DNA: TGTGCCAGCAGCCCAGGGGGCAGGGTTTATGAAAAACTGTTTTTT. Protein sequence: CASSPGGRVYEKLFF. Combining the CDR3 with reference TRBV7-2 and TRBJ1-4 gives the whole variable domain GAGVSQSPSNKVTEKGKDVELRCDPISGHTALYWYRQSLGQGLEFLIYFQGNSAPDKSGLPSDRFSAERTGGSVSTLTIQRTQQEDSAVYLCASSPGGRVYEKLFFGSGTQLSVL.

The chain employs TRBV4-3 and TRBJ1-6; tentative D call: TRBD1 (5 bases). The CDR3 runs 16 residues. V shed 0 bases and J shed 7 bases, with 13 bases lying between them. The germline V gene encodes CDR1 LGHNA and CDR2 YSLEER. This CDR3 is CASSQDGAAYNSPLHF. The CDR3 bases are TGCGCCAGCAGCCAAGATGGGGCTGCTTACAATTCACCCCTCCACTTT.

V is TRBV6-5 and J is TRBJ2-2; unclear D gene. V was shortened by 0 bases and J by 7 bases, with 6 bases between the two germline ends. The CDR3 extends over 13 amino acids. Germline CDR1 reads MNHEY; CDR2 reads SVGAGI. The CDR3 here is CASSYSEIGELFF. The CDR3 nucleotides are TGTGCCAGCAGTTACTCGGAGATCGGGGAGCTGTTTTTT.

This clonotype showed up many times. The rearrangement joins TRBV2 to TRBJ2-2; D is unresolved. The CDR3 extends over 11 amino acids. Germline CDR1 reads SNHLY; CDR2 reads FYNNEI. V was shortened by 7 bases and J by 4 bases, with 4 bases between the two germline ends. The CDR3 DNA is TGTGCCAGCATTGGCACCGGGGAGCTGTTTTTT. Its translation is CASIGTGELFF. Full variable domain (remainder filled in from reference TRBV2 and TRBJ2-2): EPEVTQTPSHQVTQMGQEVILRCVPISNHLYFYWYRQILGQKVEFLVSFYNNEISEKSEIFDDQFSVERPDGSNFTLKIRSTKLEDSAMYFCASIGTGELFFGEGSRLTVL.

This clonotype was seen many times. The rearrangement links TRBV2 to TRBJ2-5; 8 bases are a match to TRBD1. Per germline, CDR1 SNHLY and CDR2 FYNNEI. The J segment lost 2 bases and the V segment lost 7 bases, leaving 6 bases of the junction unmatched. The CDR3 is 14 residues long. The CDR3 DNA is TGTGCCAGCACGTGGACAGGGAGGCAAGAGACCCAGTACTTC. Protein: CASTWTGRQETQYF.

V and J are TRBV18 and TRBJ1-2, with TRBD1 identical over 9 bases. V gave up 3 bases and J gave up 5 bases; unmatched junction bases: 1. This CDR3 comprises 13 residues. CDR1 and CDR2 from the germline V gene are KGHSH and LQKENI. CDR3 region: CASSPGQGYGYTF. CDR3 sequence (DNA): TGTGCCAGCTCACCTGGACAGGGGTATGGCTACACCTTC. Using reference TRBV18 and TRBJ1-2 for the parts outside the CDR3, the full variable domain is NAGVMQNPRHLVRRRGQEARLRCSPMKGHSHVYWYRQLPEEGLKFMVYLQKENIIDESGMPKERFSAEFPKEGPSILRIQQVVRGDSAAYFCASSPGQGYGYTFGSGTRLTVV.

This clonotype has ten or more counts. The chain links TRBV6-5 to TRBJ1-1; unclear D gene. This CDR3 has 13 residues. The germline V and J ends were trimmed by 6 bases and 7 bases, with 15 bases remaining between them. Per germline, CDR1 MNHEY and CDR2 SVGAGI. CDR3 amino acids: CASRTGRVGEAFF. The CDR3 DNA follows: TGTGCCAGCAGAACCGGGAGGGTTGGTGAAGCTTTCTTT.

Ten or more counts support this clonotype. This chain's CDR3 is CASSFSKDEKLFF. CDR3 coding DNA: TGTGCCAGCAGCTTTTCCAAAGATGAAAAACTGTTTTTT. V and J are TRBV11-2 and TRBJ1-4; D ambiguous. V was clipped by 3 bases and J by 6 bases, with 8 bases between them. The CDR3 runs to 13 residues. The germline CDR1 and CDR2 sequences are SGHAT and FQNNGV.

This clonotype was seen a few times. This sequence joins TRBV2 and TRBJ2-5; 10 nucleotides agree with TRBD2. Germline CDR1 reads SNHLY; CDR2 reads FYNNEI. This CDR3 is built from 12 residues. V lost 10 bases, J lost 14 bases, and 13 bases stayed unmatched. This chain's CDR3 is CATTGLANQCYF. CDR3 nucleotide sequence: TGTGCCACCACGGGACTAGCGAATCAATGTTACTTC.

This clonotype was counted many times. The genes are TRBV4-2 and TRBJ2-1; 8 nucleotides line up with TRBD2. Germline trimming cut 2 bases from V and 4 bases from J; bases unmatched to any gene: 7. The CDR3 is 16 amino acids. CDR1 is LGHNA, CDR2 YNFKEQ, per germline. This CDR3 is CASSQPGGVGYNEQFF. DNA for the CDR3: TGTGCCAGCAGCCAACCGGGGGGGGTTGGTTACAATGAGCAGTTCTTC.

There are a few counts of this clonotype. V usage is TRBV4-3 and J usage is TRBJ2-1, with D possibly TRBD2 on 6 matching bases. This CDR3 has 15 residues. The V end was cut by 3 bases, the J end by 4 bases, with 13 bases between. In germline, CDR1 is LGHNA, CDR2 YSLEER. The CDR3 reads CASSHGREGYNEQFF. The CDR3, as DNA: TGCGCCAGCAGCCATGGGCGGGAAGGTTACAATGAGCAGTTCTTC.

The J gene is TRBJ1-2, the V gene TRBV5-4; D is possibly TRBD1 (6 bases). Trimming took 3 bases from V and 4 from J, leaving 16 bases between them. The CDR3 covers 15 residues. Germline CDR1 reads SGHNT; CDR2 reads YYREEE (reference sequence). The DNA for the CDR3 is TGTGCCAGCAGCTATCCACAGGGTTCTGGCTATGGCTACACCTTC. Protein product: CASSYPQGSGYGYTF.

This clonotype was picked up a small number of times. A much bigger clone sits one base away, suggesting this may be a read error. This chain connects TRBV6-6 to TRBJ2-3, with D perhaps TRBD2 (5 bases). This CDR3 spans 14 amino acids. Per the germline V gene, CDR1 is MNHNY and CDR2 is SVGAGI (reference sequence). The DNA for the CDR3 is TGTGCCAGCGGTTACGGGGTAGCAACAGATACGCAGTATTTT. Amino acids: CASGYGVATDTQYF.

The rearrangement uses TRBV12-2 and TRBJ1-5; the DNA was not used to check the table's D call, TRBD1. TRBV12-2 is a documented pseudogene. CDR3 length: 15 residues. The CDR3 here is CASRLSAGKNQPQHF. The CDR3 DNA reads TGTGCAAGTCGCTTATCGGCCGGGAAGAATCAGCCCCAGCATTTT.

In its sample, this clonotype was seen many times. The CDR3 loop reads CASSQRGLAGGGQTQYF. CDR3 nucleotide sequence: TGTGCCAGCAGCCAAAGGGGACTAGCGGGAGGTGGGCAGACCCAGTACTTC. The chain recombines TRBV7-2 with TRBJ2-5; 15 nucleotides agree with TRBD2. Per germline, CDR1 SGHTA and CDR2 FQGNSA. J gave up 6 bases and V 5 bases, and 10 bases lay outside the gene matches. CDR3 length equals 17 residues. Full variable domain (remainder filled in from reference TRBV7-2 and TRBJ2-5): GAGVSQSPSNKVTEKGKDVELRCDPISGHTALYWYRQSLGQGLEFLIYFQGNSAPDKSGLPSDRFSAERTGGSVSTLTIQRTQQEDSAVYLCASSQRGLAGGGQTQYFGPGTRLLVL.

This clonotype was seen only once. The DNA of the CDR3 is TGTGCCAGCTTGGTCTGGGGGACAGATACGCAGTATTTT. This encodes CASLVWGTDTQYF. V gene TRBV12-3 or TRBV12-4 combines with J gene TRBJ2-3; D might be TRBD1 or TRBD2, each matching 5 bases. CDR3 length: 13 amino acids. The V end lost 8 bases, the J end lost 3 bases, and 12 bases lay between the germline ends.

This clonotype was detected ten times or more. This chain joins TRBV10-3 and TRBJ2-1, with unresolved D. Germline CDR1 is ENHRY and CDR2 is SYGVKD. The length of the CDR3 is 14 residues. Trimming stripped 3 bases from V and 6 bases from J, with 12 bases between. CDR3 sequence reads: CAISDASFGNEQFF. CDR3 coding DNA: TGTGCCATCAGTGATGCTTCTTTCGGCAATGAGCAGTTCTTC.